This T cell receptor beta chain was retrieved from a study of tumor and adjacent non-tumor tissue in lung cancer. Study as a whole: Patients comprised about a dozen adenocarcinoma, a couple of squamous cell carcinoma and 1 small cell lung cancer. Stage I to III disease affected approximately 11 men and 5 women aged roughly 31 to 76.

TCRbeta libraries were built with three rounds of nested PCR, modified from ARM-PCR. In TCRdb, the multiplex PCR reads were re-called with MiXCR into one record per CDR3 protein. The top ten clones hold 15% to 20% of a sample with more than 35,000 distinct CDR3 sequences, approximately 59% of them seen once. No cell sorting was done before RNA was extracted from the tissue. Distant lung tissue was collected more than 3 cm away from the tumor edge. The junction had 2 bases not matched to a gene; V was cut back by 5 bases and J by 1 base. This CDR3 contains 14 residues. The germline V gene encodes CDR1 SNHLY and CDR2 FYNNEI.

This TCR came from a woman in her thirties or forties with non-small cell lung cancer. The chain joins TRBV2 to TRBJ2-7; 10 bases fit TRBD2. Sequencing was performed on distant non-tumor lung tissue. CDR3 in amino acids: CASSRTSGSYEQYF. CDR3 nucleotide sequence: TGTGCCAGCAGTAGGACTAGCGGTTCCTACGAGCAGTACTTC.